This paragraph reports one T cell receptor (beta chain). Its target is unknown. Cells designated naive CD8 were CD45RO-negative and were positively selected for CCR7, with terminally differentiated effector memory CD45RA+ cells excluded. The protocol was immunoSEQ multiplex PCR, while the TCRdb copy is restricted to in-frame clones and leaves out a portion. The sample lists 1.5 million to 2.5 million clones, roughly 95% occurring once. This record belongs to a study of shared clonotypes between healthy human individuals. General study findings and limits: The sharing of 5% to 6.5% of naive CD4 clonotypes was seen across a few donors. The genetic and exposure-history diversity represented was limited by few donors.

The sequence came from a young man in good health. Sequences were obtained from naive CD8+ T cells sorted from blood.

As DNA, the CDR3 is TGTGCCAGTAGTATGGGGGGTTACAACGTCCTGACTTTC. Its protein is CASSMGGYNVLTF. The chain carries TRBV19 and TRBJ2-6; D perhaps matches TRBD2 (6 bases). CDR1 is LNHDA and CDR2 is SQIVND in the germline V gene (reference sequence). Trimming left V 3 bases short and J 9 bases short, with 9 bases between. This CDR3 is built from 13 residues. The whole variable domain, remainder taken from reference TRBV19 and TRBJ2-6, is DGGITQSPKYLFRKEGQNVTLSCEQNLNHDAMYWYRQDPGQGLRLIYYSQIVNDFQKGDIAEGYSVSREKKESFPLTVTSAQKNPTAFYLCASSMGGYNVLTFGAGSRLTVL.